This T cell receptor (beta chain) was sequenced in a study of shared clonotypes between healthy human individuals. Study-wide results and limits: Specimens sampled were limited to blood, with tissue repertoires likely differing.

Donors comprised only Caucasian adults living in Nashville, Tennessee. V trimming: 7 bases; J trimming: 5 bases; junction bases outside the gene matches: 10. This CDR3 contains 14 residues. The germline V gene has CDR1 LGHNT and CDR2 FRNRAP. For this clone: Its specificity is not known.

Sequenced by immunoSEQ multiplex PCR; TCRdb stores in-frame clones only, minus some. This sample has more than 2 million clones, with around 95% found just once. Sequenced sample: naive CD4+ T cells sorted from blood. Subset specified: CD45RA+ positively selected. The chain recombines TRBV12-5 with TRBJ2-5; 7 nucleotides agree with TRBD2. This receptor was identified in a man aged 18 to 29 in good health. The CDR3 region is CASALGRGAETQYF. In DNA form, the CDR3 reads TGTGCTAGTGCCTTGGGGAGGGGCGCGGAGACCCAGTACTTC.